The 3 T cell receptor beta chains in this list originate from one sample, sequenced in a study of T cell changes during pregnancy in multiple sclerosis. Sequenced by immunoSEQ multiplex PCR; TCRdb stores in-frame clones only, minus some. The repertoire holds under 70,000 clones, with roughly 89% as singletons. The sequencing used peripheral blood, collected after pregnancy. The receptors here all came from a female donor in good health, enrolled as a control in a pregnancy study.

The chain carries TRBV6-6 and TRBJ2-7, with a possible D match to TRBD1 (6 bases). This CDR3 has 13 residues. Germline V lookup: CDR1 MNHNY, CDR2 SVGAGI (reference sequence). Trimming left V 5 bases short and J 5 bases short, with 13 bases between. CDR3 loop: CASSRGRGDEQYF. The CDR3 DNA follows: TGTGCCAGCAGTCGAGGCAGGGGTGACGAGCAGTACTTC.

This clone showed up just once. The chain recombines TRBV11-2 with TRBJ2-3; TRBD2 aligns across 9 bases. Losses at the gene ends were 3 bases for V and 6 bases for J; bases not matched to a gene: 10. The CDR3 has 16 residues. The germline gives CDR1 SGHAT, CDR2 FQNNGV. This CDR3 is CASSLIGGGAGDTQYF. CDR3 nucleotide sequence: TGTGCCAGCAGCTTGATCGGCGGGGGGGCCGGGGATACGCAGTATTTT.

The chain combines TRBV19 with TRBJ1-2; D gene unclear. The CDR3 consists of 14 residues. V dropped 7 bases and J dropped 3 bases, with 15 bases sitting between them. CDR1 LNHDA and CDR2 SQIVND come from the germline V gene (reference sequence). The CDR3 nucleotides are TGTGCCAGTACCGCTTACCCGACTGACTATGGCTACACCTTC. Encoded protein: CASTAYPTDYGYTF.